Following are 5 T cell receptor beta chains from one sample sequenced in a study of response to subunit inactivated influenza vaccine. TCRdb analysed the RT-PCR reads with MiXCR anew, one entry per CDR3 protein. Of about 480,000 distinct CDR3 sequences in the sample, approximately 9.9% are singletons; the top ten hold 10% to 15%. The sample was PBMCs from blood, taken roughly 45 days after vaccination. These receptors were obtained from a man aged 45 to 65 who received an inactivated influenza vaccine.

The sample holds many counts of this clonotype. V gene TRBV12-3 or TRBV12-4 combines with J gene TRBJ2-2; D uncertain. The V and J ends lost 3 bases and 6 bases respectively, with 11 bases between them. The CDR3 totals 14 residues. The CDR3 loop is CASSFRSRAGELFF. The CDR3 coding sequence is TGTGCCAGCAGTTTTCGGTCTAGGGCCGGGGAGCTGTTTTTT.

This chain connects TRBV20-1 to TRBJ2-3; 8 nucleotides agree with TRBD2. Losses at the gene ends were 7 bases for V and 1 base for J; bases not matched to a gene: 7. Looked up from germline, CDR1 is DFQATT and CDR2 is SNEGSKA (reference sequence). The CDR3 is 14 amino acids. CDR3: CSGARAGGTDTQYF. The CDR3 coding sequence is TGCAGTGGAGCTCGAGCGGGGGGCACAGATACGCAGTATTTT.

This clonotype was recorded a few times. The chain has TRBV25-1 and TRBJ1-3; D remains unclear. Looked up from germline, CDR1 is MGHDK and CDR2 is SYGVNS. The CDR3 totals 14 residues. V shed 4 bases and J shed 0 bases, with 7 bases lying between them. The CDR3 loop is CASSAPLSGNTIYF. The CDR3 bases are TGTGCCAGCAGTGCCCCACTCTCTGGAAACACCATATATTTT.

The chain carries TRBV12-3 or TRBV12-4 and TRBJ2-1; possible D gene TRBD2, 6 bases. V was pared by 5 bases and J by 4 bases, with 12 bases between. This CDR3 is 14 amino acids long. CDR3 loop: CASSVPGLYNEQFF. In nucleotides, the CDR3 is TGTGCCAGCAGTGTACCGGGACTTTACAATGAGCAGTTCTTC.

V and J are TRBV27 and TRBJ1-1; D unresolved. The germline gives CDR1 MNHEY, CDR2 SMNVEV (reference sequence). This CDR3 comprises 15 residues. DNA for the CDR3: TGTGACACCTCCCCAGCGGGCCGGATGAACACTGAAGCTTTCTTT. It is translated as CDTSPAGRMNTEAFF.